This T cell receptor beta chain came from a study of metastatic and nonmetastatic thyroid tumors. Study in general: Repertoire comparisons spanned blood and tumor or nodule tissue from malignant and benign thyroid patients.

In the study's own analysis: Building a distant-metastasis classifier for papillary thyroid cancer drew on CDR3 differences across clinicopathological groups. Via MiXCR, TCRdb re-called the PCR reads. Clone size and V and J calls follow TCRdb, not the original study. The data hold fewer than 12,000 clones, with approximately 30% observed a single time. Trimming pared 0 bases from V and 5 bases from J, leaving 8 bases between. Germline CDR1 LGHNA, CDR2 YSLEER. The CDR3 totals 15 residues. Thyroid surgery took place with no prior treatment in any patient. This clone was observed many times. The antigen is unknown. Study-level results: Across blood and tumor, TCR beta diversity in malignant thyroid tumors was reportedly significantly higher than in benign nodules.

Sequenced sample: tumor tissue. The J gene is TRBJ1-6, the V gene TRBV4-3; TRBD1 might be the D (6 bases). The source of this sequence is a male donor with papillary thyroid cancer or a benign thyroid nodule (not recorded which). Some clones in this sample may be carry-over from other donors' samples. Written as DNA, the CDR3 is TGCGCCAGCAGCCAAGATGGACAGAATAATTCACCCCTCCACTTT. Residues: CASSQDGQNNSPLHF.